This T cell receptor beta chain was found in a study of blood T cell repertoires in COVID-19. CDR3 length: 14 amino acids. Looked up from germline, CDR1 is SGDLS and CDR2 is YYNGEE. The V end was cut by 4 bases, the J end by 2 bases, with 12 bases between. Produced via immunoSEQ multiplex PCR; TCRdb's table is partial and in-frame only. Of about 280,000 clones in the sample, roughly 85% were seen once. This TCR was recovered from a man aged 45-65 years with active or convalescent COVID-19. This chain uses TRBV9 with TRBJ2-5; D is undetermined. The sample taken for sequencing was peripheral blood. The CDR3 loop is CASSRRTGQETQYF. The CDR3 DNA reads as TGTGCCAGCAGCCGTAGAACGGGTCAAGAGACCCAGTACTTC.